The T cell receptor (beta chain) described here comes from a study of T cell responses to AZD1222 COVID-19 vaccine (TCRdb year 2021). About the study as a whole: AZD1222 recipients given second doses at about 4 weeks or at about 12 weeks were pooled, since spike-specific TCR depth and breadth were not found to differ between the two schedules. TCR sequencing was performed for some 250 trial participants, of whom 200 to 220 were given two doses of AZD1222 and some 26 were given two doses of MenACWY control vaccine. Enrollment into the trials was organized by age into subgroups of 18-55, 56-69 and 70-plus years, and those subgroups contained about 160, 30 and 59 TCR-sequenced participants, respectively. What the research found in general, with its limitations: The 56-69-year group was small, and its depth increase did not reach significance, likely because of low power. After two AZD1222 doses, spike-specific TCR breadth and depth were significantly higher than at day 0 and than in MenACWY recipients. Because no day 14 peak-response samples were available, repertoires were characterized only after the peak T cell response. The vaccine-associated CD4 TCRs covered the entire spike protein, and the dominant responses fell in regions 160-218 and 743-854. Nearly half of unique spike-specific TCRs reportedly recognized epitopes outside regions mutated in the B.1.351 and B.1.1.7 variants. Conclusions about previously exposed vaccinees are limited, since just six or seven AZD1222 recipients were seropositive for SARS-CoV-2 at baseline. Participants were mostly white British and included more females than males, and it was suggested by the authors that clonal diversity may have been underestimated.

V is cut by 2 bases and J by 9 bases, and the space between the germline ends is 11 bases. The cysteine opens and the phenylalanine closes a CDR3 of 13 amino acids. The sequence is cut down to CDR3 DNA, 39 bases in frame from base 1. From a lookup of the germline V gene, CDR1 and CDR2 are MNHNS and SASEGT. The time point label on this specimen signifies: baseline before first vaccination. Vaccinee samples were obtained from the UK trials COV001 and COV002, which included a single-blind randomized controlled phase 2/3 trial of AZD1222 (ChAdOx1 nCoV-19) in healthy adults. Trial participant PBMC samples were collected at day 0 and day 28 after the second dose for TCRbeta chain sequencing. As concerns this clone: This clone's antigen is unknown. No base qualities exist here, and no much larger clone lies one base off it.

The CDR3 regions of human TCRbeta chains were analyzed by immunosequencing. The original pipeline was this. Repertoire TCRs were matched against a reference library of SARS-CoV-2-specific TCRs generated with the MIRA antigen-specificity platform. Breadth meant the fraction of unique TCRs that were SARS-CoV-2-associated, whereas depth meant the fraction of total T cells that were SARS-CoV-2-associated. Using the MIRA data, every spike-specific TCR was mapped to the spike region that the TCR reacted to and assigned to either a CD4 or a CD8 class. Log10-transformed breadth and depth values were compared by one-way ANOVA with Sidak's multiple comparisons tests. The table was pulled from immuneACCESS by TCRdb, which kept in-frame rearrangements only. Such tables lose some clones; where checked, under half of the loss comes from unresolved V genes, and the rest has no known cause. For V, J and clone size, that table is used; D and trimming come from the DNA. This sample gives some 180,000 clones in total; 85% to 90% of them show up just once. The top ten clonotypes cover roughly 0.49% of the sample.

Sample: peripheral blood, taken on day 0 of AZD1222 vaccination. The sequence joins TRBV6-1 to TRBJ2-1; the D gene lacks a confident call. This clonotype was obtained from an adult in good health. The CDR3 protein: CASSEYGFGEQFF. DNA sequence: TGTGCCAGCAGTGAATACGGCTTTGGTGAGCAGTTCTTC.